One and the same sample provided the 25 T cell receptor beta chains below, sequenced in a study of shared clonotypes between healthy human individuals. The data were produced by immunoSEQ multiplex PCR, yet TCRdb's version contains in-frame clones alone and is incomplete. The data show about a million clones, with 76% seen just once and over 1.3% held by the top ten. The specimen sequenced was memory CD4+ T cells sorted from blood. This sample's subset: CD45RA-negative fraction. These TCRs come from a man younger than 30 in good health.

V usage is TRBV5-4 and J usage is TRBJ2-5; 8 bases map to TRBD2. The CDR3 covers 18 residues. Trimming cost V 0 bases and J 1 base; bases outside gene matches: 11. Germline CDR1 is SGHNT and CDR2 is YYREEE (reference sequence). CDR3 sequence (DNA): TGTGCCAGCAGCTTGGCCCTTAAAGCGGGGGATCTCCAAGAGACCCAGTACTTC. Residues: CASSLALKAGDLQETQYF. Based on the CDR3 plus reference TRBV5-4 and TRBJ2-5, the full variable domain is ETGVTQSPTHLIKTRGQQVTLRCSSQSGHNTVSWYQQALGQGPQFIFQYYREEENGRGNFPPRFSGLQFPNYSSELNVNALELDDSALYLCASSLALKAGDLQETQYFGPGTRLLVL.

As regards this clone: This clone may be a read error of a much larger clone one base away. Other DNA sequences in the sample encode the same CDR3. The chain joins TRBV5-1 to TRBJ1-1; maybe TRBD1 (6 bases). Between the trimmed V and J ends, which lost 0 bases and 3 bases, there was a span of 6 bases. Germline CDR1 is SGHRS and CDR2 is YFSETQ. The CDR3 covers 13 residues. The CDR3 loop is CASSLAGDTEAFF. The CDR3 DNA is TGCGCCAGCAGCTTGGCAGGGGACACTGAAGCTTTCTTT.

As concerns this clone: Additional DNA sequences in this sample encode the identical CDR3. The chain employs TRBV6-5 and TRBJ2-2, with 7 bases lining up with TRBD1. CDR3 size: 15 residues. Germline V gives CDR1 MNHEY, CDR2 SVGAGI. After removal of 6 bases from V and 0 bases from J, the junction contained 4 bases not matched to a gene. CDR3 sequence (DNA): TGTGCCAGCAGAAACAGGGGCTCGAACACCGGGGAGCTGTTTTTT. It specifies CASRNRGSNTGELFF.

The gene calls are TRBV29-1 and TRBJ1-2, with D maybe TRBD1 (5 bases). Trimming shortened V by 7 bases and J by 5 bases, and 11 bases separated the two germline ends. The CDR3 contains 11 residues. CDR1 and CDR2 from the germline V gene are SQVTM and ANQGSEA. The CDR3 spells CSAGTAYGYTF. The CDR3 region has the DNA TGCAGCGCCGGGACCGCTTATGGCTACACCTTC.

The J gene is TRBJ2-7, the V gene TRBV30; the D gene is possibly TRBD1 (5 bases). V dropped 4 bases and J dropped 2 bases, with 15 bases sitting between them. Germline CDR1 reads GTSNPN; CDR2 reads SVGIG (reference sequence). This CDR3 has 14 amino acids. Here the CDR3 reads CAWTLKGFPYEQYF. The CDR3 coding sequence is TGTGCCTGGACTTTAAAGGGGTTCCCCTACGAGCAGTACTTC.

V and J are TRBV5-1 and TRBJ2-7; 7 nucleotides line up with TRBD2. The V segment lost 5 bases and the J segment 3 bases; nucleotides outside the gene matches: 5. This CDR3 contains 13 residues. Germline V CDR1 and CDR2: SGHRS, YFSETQ. This CDR3 is CASRSASGYEQYF. The CDR3 nucleotides are TGCGCCAGCAGGTCGGCTAGCGGCTACGAGCAGTACTTC.

This clone turned up a few times. This rearrangement joins TRBV10-2 to TRBJ2-3, with 9 nucleotides matching TRBD2. The CDR3 has 16 residues. Germline values: CDR1 WSHSY, CDR2 SAAADI. V shed 6 bases and J 3 bases; nucleotides not matched to a gene: 10. CDR3 in amino acids: CASRHDSGSRTDTQYF. The DNA for the CDR3 is TGCGCCAGCAGGCATGATAGCGGGAGTCGGACAGATACGCAGTATTTT.

The gene calls are TRBV6-4 and TRBJ1-1; no reliable D call. The CDR3 extends over 13 amino acids. V was pared by 6 bases and J by 1 base, with 9 bases between. Germline V CDR1 and CDR2: MRHNA, SNTAGT. The CDR3 loop reads CASSATANTEAFF. CDR3 in DNA: TGTGCCAGCAGCGCCACAGCGAACACTGAAGCTTTCTTT.

This clone has just a few counts. The V gene is TRBV6-5, the J gene TRBJ1-2, with no clear D. V was clipped by 5 bases and J by 1 base, with 11 bases between them. The V gene's germline CDR1 is MNHEY and CDR2 SVGAGI. The CDR3 length is 14 residues. Here the CDR3 reads CASSAGGVNYGYTF. The CDR3 DNA is TGTGCCAGCAGTGCGGGAGGAGTTAACTATGGCTACACCTTC.

Many counts were recorded for this clone. The V call is TRBV5-4, the J call TRBJ2-3; tentative D call: TRBD1 (8 bases). V lost 3 bases, J lost 4 bases, and 18 bases lay in between. The CDR3 length is 16 residues. CDR1 and CDR2 (germline): SGHNT, YYREEE (reference sequence). CDR3 in amino acids: CASSSQGGGVADTQYF. Here the CDR3 DNA reads TGTGCCAGCAGCTCACAGGGGGGGGGAGTAGCAGATACGCAGTATTTT.

This chain uses TRBV10-3 with TRBJ2-1, with 7 bases lining up with TRBD2. Looked up from germline, CDR1 is ENHRY and CDR2 is SYGVKD. This CDR3 has 15 amino acids. J was trimmed by 2 bases and V by 10 bases; bases with no gene match: 11. CDR3 in amino acids: CATQWREFPYNEQFF. Written as DNA, the CDR3 is TGTGCCACCCAATGGCGGGAGTTCCCCTACAATGAGCAGTTCTTC.

A remark on this clone: The sample has other DNA sequences that encode this CDR3 too. The rearrangement links TRBV2 to TRBJ1-5; the D is unclear. V lost 1 base and J 1 base, leaving 2 bases between the germline ends. Germline V CDR1 and CDR2: SNHLY, FYNNEI. The CDR3 loop spans 13 amino acids. CDR3 sequence reads: CASSEESNQPQHF. Here the CDR3 DNA reads TGTGCCAGCAGTGAAGAGAGCAATCAGCCCCAGCATTTT.

The genes are TRBV30 and TRBJ1-1; D remains ambiguous. Trimming left V 7 bases short and J 6 bases short, with 12 bases between. The CDR3 contains 11 residues. CDR1 is GTSNPN, CDR2 SVGIG, per germline (reference sequence). The CDR3 here is CASKLRAEAFF. Written as DNA, the CDR3 is TGTGCCTCCAAATTACGCGCTGAAGCTTTCTTT.

The chain couples TRBV9 to TRBJ1-2, with D uncertain. Germline assignment: CDR1 SGDLS and CDR2 YYNGEE. The length of the CDR3 is 15 residues. Trimming removed 0 bases from V and 2 bases from J, with 11 bases in between. The CDR3 DNA sequence: TGTGCCAGCAGCGTAGCGAACACCGTCAACTATGGCTACACCTTC. This codes for CASSVANTVNYGYTF.

This chain joins TRBV18 and TRBJ2-1, with no clear D. Germline lookup yields CDR1 KGHSH and CDR2 LQKENI. The germline V and J ends were trimmed by 1 base and 7 bases, with 23 bases remaining between them. CDR3 length: 18 amino acids. CDR3 loop: CASSPRLATANSENEQFF. DNA of the CDR3: TGTGCCAGCTCACCACGCCTCGCAACAGCCAATTCGGAGAATGAGCAGTTCTTC.

The chain carries TRBV7-8 and TRBJ1-4; maybe TRBD1 (5 bases). This CDR3 contains 13 residues. Germline V gene sequence: CDR1 SGHVS, CDR2 FQNEAQ. Trimming cost V 3 bases and J 7 bases, with 9 bases left between them. CDR3 sequence reads: CASSFAGTEKLFF. The CDR3 DNA sequence: TGTGCCAGCAGCTTCGCAGGGACTGAAAAACTGTTTTTT.

At least ten counts were recorded for this clone. The V call is TRBV6-6, the J call TRBJ1-2, with a possible D match to TRBD1 (6 bases). This CDR3 comprises 14 residues. V was shortened by 8 bases and J by 2 bases, with 15 bases between the two germline ends. CDR1 and CDR2 (germline): MNHNY, SVGAGI (reference sequence). CDR3 in DNA: TGTGCCAGCCTACAGGGCTCCTCAAACTATGGCTACACCTTC. This translates into CASLQGSSNYGYTF.

This clone was observed a single time. The rearrangement uses TRBV9 and TRBJ2-1, with D possibly being TRBD1 (5 bases). The germline V gene has CDR1 SGDLS and CDR2 YYNGEE. Trimming cost V 1 base and J 7 bases, with 21 bases left between them. This CDR3 contains 17 residues. The CDR3: CASSVSRIGAGLNEQFF. The CDR3 nucleotides are TGTGCCAGCAGCGTATCACGGATAGGGGCTGGTTTGAATGAGCAGTTCTTC.

This clone was counted ten times or more. The V and J genes are TRBV5-6 and TRBJ2-7; no clear D gene. V was cut by 4 bases and J by 0 bases, with 11 bases left in between. CDR1 is SGHDT, CDR2 YYEEEE, per germline. The CDR3 runs 14 residues. CDR3 sequence: CASSPALSSYEQYF. CDR3 sequence (DNA): TGTGCCAGCAGCCCCGCATTAAGCTCCTACGAGCAGTACTTC.

CDR3 sequence reads: CAWSVHRVPSLSPWPGNTIYF. CDR3 DNA: TGTGCCTGGAGTGTGCACAGGGTTCCGTCACTTAGCCCCTGGCCAGGAAACACCATATATTTT. The chain is built from TRBV30 and TRBJ1-3; possible D gene TRBD1, 6 bases. V was clipped by 0 bases and J by 4 bases, with 31 bases between them. Germline values: CDR1 GTSNPN, CDR2 SVGIG (reference sequence). This CDR3 is 21 amino acids long.

This chain links TRBV6-4 with TRBJ1-1; D perhaps matches TRBD1 (5 bases). The CDR3 sequence is 13 residues long. CDR1 and CDR2 (germline): MRHNA, SNTAGT. V lost 6 bases and J 4 bases, leaving 12 bases between the germline ends. The CDR3 sequence: CASRPSGGTEAFF. CDR3 nucleotide sequence: TGTGCCAGCAGACCAAGCGGGGGCACTGAAGCTTTCTTT.

This clone was counted many times. The V gene is TRBV7-2, the J gene TRBJ2-4; D is tentatively TRBD1 or TRBD2 (5 bases each). The CDR3 is made up of 18 amino acids. Germline-derived CDR1 and CDR2 are SGHTA and FQGNSA. Trimming took 5 bases from V and 3 from J, leaving 23 bases between them. CDR3: CASSHTVGTHVGKNIQYF. In nucleotides, the CDR3 is TGTGCCAGCAGCCACACCGTGGGGACCCACGTTGGCAAAAACATTCAGTACTTC. The full variable domain, with the rest looked up from reference TRBV7-2 and TRBJ2-4, is GAGVSQSPSNKVTEKGKDVELRCDPISGHTALYWYRQSLGQGLEFLIYFQGNSAPDKSGLPSDRFSAERTGGSVSTLTIQRTQQEDSAVYLCASSHTVGTHVGKNIQYFGAGTRLSVL.

The chain employs TRBV29-1 and TRBJ2-4; TRBD1 matches at 9 bases. The CDR3 runs to 14 residues. The J segment lost 6 bases and the V segment lost 7 bases, leaving 10 bases of the junction unmatched. Germline V lookup: CDR1 SQVTM, CDR2 ANQGSEA. DNA for the CDR3: TGCAGCGCCGGACCCCCGGGACAGGGAAACATTCAGTACTTC. This encodes CSAGPPGQGNIQYF.

Concerning this clone: At one end, the junction sequence differs from germline, possibly due to a read error. The chain's CDR3 is CASSEAAGINF. The CDR3 DNA follows: TGTGCCAGCAGTGAGGCAGCAGGGATTAACTTC. This chain uses TRBV2 with TRBJ2-5; TRBD1 might be the D (5 bases). Looked up from germline, CDR1 is SNHLY and CDR2 is FYNNEI. CDR3 length equals 11 residues.

CDR3 loop: CAYTGDSSPLHF. CDR3 nucleotide sequence: TGTGCCTACACAGGGGATTCTTCACCCCTCCACTTT. This sequence joins TRBV30 and TRBJ1-6; 7 bases are a match to TRBD1. The CDR3 is made up of 12 amino acids. In germline, CDR1 is GTSNPN, CDR2 SVGIG (reference sequence). Losses at the gene ends were 7 bases for V and 9 bases for J; bases not matched to a gene: 6.